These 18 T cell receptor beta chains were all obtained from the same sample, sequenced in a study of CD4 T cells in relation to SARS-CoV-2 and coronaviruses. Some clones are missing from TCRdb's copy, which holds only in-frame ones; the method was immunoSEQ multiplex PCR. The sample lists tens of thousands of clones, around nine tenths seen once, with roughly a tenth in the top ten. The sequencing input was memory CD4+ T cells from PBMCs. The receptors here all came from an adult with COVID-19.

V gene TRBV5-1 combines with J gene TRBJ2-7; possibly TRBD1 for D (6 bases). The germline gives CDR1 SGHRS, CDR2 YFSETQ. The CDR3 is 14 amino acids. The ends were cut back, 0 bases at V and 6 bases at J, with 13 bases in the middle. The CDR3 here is CASSLEGQVVEQYF. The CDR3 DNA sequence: TGCGCCAGCAGCTTGGAGGGACAAGTAGTCGAGCAGTACTTC.

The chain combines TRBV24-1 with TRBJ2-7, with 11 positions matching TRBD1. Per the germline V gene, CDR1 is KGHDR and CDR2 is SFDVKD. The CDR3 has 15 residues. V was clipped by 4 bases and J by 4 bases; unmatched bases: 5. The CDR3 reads CATSDPGTGGYEQYF. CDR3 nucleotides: TGTGCCACCAGTGACCCCGGGACAGGGGGGTACGAGCAGTACTTC.

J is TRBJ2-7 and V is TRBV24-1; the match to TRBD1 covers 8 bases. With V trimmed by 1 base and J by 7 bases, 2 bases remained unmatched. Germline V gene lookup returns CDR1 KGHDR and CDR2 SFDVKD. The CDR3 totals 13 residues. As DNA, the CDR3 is TGTGCCACCAGTGATTTACAGGGGGGTGAGCAGTACTTC. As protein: CATSDLQGGEQYF.

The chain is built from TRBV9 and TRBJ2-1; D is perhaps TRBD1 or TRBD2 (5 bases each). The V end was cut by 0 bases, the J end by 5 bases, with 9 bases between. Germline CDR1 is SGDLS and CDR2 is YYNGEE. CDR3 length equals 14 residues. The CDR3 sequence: CASSVAGTNNEQFF. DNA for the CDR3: TGTGCCAGCAGCGTAGCCGGGACCAACAATGAGCAGTTCTTC.

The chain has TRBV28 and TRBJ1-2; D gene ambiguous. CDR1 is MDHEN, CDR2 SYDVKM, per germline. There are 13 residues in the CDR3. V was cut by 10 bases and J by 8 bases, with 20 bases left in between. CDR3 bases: TGTGCCACCTTAGGAATTCGCCCGGGCGGCTACACCTTC. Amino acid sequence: CATLGIRPGGYTF.

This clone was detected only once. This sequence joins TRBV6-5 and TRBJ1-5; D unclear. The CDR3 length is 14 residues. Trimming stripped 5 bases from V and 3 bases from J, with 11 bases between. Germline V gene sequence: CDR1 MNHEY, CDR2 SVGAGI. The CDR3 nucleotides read TGTGCCAGCAGTACCCGGAGAGACAATCAGCCCCAGCATTTT. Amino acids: CASSTRRDNQPQHF.

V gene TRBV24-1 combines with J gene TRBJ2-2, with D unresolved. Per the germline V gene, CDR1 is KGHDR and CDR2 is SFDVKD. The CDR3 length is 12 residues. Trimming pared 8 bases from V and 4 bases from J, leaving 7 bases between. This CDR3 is CATKGFTGELFF. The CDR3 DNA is TGTGCCACCAAAGGGTTCACCGGGGAGCTGTTTTTT.

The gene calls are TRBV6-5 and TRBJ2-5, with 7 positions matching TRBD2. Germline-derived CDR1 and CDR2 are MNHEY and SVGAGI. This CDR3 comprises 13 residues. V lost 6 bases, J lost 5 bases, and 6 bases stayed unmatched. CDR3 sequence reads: CASRSGARETQYF. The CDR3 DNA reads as TGTGCCAGCAGAAGCGGGGCCCGCGAGACCCAGTACTTC.

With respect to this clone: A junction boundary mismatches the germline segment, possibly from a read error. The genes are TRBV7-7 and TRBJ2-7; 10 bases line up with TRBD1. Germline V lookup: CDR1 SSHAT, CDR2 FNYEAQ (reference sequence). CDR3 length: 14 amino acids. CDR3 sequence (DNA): TGTGCTAGCAGTCCGGACAGGGGGTTCGGAGAGCAGTACTTC. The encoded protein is CASSPDRGFGEQYF.

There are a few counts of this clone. As DNA, the CDR3 is TGTGCCAGCAGCCAGGGGGGCCTTACCTCCTACGAGCAGTACTTC. Its protein product is CASSQGGLTSYEQYF. V and J are TRBV7-2 and TRBJ2-7, with D possibly matching TRBD1 (7 bases). Germline V gene lookup returns CDR1 SGHTA and CDR2 FQGNSA. This CDR3 is built from 15 residues. Trimming took off 5 bases at V and 0 bases at J, with 14 bases between the two ends.

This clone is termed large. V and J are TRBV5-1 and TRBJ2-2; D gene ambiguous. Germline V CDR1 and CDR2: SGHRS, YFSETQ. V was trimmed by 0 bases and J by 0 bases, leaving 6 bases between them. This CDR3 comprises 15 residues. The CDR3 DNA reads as TGCGCCAGCAGCTTGGTAGGGACGAACACCGGGGAGCTGTTTTTT. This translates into CASSLVGTNTGELFF. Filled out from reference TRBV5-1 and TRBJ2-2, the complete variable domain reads KAGVTQTPRYLIKTRGQQVTLSCSPISGHRSVSWYQQTPGQGLQFLFEYFSETQRNKGNFPGRFSGRQFSNSRSEMNVSTLELGDSALYLCASSLVGTNTGELFFGEGSRLTVL.

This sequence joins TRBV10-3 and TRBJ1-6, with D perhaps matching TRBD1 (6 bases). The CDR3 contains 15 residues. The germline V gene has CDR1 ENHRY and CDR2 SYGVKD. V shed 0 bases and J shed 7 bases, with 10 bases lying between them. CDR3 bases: TGTGCCATCAGTGAGTCGGGGGCCGGGAATTCACCCCTCCACTTT. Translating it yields CAISESGAGNSPLHF.

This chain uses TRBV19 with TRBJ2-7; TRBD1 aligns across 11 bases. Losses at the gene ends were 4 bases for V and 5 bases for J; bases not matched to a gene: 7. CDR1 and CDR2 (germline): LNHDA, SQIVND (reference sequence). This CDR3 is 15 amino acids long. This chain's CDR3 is CASSTIGQGAHEQYF. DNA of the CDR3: TGTGCCAGTAGTACCATCGGACAGGGGGCCCACGAGCAGTACTTC.

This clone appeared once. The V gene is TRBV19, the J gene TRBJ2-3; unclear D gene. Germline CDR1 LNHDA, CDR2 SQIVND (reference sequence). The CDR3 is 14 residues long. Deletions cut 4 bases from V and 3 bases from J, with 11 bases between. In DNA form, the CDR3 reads TGTGCCAGTAGTACGGGCCCTGAAACAGATACGCAGTATTTT. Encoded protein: CASSTGPETDTQYF. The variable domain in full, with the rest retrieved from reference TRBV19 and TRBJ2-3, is DGGITQSPKYLFRKEGQNVTLSCEQNLNHDAMYWYRQDPGQGLRLIYYSQIVNDFQKGDIAEGYSVSREKKESFPLTVTSAQKNPTAFYLCASSTGPETDTQYFGPGTRLTVL.

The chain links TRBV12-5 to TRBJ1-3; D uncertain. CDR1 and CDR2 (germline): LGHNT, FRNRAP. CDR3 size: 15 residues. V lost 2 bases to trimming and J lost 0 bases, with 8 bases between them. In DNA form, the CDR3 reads TGTGCTAGTGGTTTGATCCGGCCCTCTGGAAACACCATATATTTT. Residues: CASGLIRPSGNTIYF. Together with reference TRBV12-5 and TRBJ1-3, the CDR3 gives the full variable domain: DARVTQTPRHKVTEMGQEVTMRCQPILGHNTVFWYRQTMMQGLELLAYFRNRAPLDDSGMPKDRFSAEMPDATLATLKIQPSEPRDSAVYFCASGLIRPSGNTIYFGEGSWLTVV.

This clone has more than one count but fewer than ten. In nucleotides, the CDR3 is TGCGCCAGCAGTGACAGGGGCACCGGGGAGCTGTTTTTT. Protein product: CASSDRGTGELFF. This chain links TRBV10-1 with TRBJ2-2, with a weak D call TRBD1 (6 bases). The CDR3 spans 13 residues. The germline gives CDR1 WNHNN, CDR2 SYGVQD (reference sequence). V lost 3 bases, J lost 4 bases, and 6 bases lay in between.

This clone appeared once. CDR3: CAIRDSSYEQYF. The CDR3 DNA reads as TGTGCCATCAGGGACAGCTCCTACGAGCAGTACTTC. The chain employs TRBV10-3 and TRBJ2-7; perhaps TRBD1 as D (6 bases). Per the germline V gene, CDR1 is ENHRY and CDR2 is SYGVKD. Trimming pared 6 bases from V and 0 bases from J, leaving 6 bases between. The CDR3 is made up of 12 amino acids.

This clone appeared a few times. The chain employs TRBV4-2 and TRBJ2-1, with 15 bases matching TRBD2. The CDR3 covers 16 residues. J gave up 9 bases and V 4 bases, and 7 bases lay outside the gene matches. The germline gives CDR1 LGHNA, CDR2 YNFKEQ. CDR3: CASSPGLAGGQIEQFF. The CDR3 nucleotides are TGTGCCAGCAGCCCCGGACTAGCGGGGGGGCAAATTGAGCAGTTCTTC.